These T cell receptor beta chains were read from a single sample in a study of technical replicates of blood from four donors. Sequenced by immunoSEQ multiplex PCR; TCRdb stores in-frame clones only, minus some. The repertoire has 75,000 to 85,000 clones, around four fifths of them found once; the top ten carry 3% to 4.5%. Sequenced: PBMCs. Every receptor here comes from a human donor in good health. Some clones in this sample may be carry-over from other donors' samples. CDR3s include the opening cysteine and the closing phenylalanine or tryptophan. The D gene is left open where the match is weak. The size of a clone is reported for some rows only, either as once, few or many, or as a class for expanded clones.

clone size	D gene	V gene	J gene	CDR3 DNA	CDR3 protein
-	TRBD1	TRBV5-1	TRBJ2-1	TGCGCCAGCAGCTTGAACAGGGGGAATAGTTACTCCTACAATGAGCAGTTCTTC	CASSLNRGNSYSYNEQFF
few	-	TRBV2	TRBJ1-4	TGTGCCTCGCAAGGGGCAGGAGAAAAACTGTTTTTT	CASQGAGEKLFF
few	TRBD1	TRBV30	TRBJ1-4	TGTGCCTGGGGGACAGGGAATGAAAAACTGTTTTTT	CAWGTGNEKLFF
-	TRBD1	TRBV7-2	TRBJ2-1	TGTGCCAGCAGCTCTGGGGACAGACGTTGGAATGAGCAGTTCTTC	CASSSGDRRWNEQFF
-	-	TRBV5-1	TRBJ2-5	TGCGCCAGCAGCTTGGCTCAGGGGTGGGAGACCCAGTACTTC	CASSLAQGWETQYF
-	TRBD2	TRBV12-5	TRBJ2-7	TGTGCTAGTGGTTTGGTTCCGGGACTAGCGGGAGGTTACGAGCAGTACTTC	CASGLVPGLAGGYEQYF
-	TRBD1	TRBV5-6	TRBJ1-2	TGTGCCAGCAGCCGGGGACAGAACTATGGCTACACCTTC	CASSRGQNYGYTF
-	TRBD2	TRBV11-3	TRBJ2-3	TGTGCCAGCAGTTCGGGAGGCTGGGGAGATACGCAGTATTTT	CASSSGGWGDTQYF
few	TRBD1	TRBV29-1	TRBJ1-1	TGCAGCGTTCTCCGGGACAGGAACACTGAAGCTTTCTTT	CSVLRDRNTEAFF
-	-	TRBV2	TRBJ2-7	TGTGCCAGCAGTGGTGCAGGGTTGAACGAGCAGTACTTC	CASSGAGLNEQYF
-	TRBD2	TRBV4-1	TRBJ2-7	TGCGCCAGCAGCCAAGATGGGGGGGGTTACGAGCAGTACTTC	CASSQDGGGYEQYF
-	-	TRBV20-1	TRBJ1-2	TGCAGTCCAGGGGCTTTCTATGGCTACACCTTC	CSPGAFYGYTF
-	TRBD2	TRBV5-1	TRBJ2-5	TGCGCCAGCAGCAGAGGACTAGCGGGAGAGACCCAGTACTTC	CASSRGLAGETQYF
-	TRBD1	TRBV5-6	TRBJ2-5	TGTGCCAGCAGCCTCAGACAGGGAAGTTTCGAGACCCAGTACTTC	CASSLRQGSFETQYF
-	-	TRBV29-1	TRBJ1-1	TGCAGCGTTGAATCGGGAATGAACACTGAAGCTTTCTTT	CSVESGMNTEAFF
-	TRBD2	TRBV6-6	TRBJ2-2	TGTGCCAGCAACCTTAGCGGGGGCGACACCGGGGAGCTGTTTTTT	CASNLSGGDTGELFF
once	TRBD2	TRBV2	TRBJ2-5	TGTGCCAGCAGGCTAGCGGGAGGACAAGAGACCCAGTACTTC	CASRLAGGQETQYF
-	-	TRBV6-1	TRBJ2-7	TGTGCCAGCAGTGTGGAGGGAAGCTACGAGCAGTACTTC	CASSVEGSYEQYF
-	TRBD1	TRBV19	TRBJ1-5	TGTGCCAGTAGTTCCCGGACAGGGTGGAGTCAGCCCCAGCATTTT	CASSSRTGWSQPQHF
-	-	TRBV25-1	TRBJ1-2	TGTGCCAGCAGCCACGGCCCGCGGTCACCGGAAAACTATGGCTACACCTTC	CASSHGPRSPENYGYTF
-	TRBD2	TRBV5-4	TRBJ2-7	TGTGCCAGCAGCCCTAGCGGGAACTACGAGCAGTACTTC	CASSPSGNYEQYF
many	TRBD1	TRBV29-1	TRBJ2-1	TGCAGCGTTGCGACAGGGGGATACAATGAGCAGTTCTTC	CSVATGGYNEQFF
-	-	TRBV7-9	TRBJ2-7	TGTGCCAGCAGCTTATCCAATACGGACGAGCAGTACTTC	CASSLSNTDEQYF
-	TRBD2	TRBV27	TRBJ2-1	TGTGCCAGCAGTTTAAGAGCGGGAGCGAATGAGCAGTTCTTC	CASSLRAGANEQFF
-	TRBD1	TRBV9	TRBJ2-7	TGTGCCAGCAGCCCCCTCCGGGACAGGGCTTCCGAGCAGTACTTC	CASSPLRDRASEQYF
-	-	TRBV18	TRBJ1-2	TGTGCCAGCTCACCCGACCGCCCCGGCCGGGACTATGGCTACACCTTC	CASSPDRPGRDYGYTF
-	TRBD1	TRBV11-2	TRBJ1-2	TGTGCCAGCAGCCCCGTCGGGACAGGGAGCTATGGCTACACCTTC	CASSPVGTGSYGYTF
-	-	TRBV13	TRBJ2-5	TGTGCCAGCAGCTTCCGCCGGGAGACCCAGTACTTC	CASSFRRETQYF
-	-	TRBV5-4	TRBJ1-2	TGTGCCAGCAGCTTGGATACGGGGATCCATGGCTACACCTTC	CASSLDTGIHGYTF
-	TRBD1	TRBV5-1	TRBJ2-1	TGCGCCAGCAGCCTCCGAGGACAGGGGGCTCTACAGGTAAACAATGAGCAGTTCTTC	CASSLRGQGALQVNNEQFF
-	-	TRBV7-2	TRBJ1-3	TGTGCCAGCAGCTCAACAGGGTCGGGAGGAAACACCATATATTTT	CASSSTGSGGNTIYF
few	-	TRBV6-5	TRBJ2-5	TGTGCCAGCAGCCCACCCCCCTTCGGGACCCAGTACTTC	CASSPPPFGTQYF
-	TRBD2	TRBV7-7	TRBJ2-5	TGTGCCAGCAGCTCGGGACTAGCGGGGGCAGGAACCCAGTACTTC	CASSSGLAGAGTQYF
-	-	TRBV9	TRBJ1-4	TGTGCCAGCAGCGTAGGGGCCAGACCTAATGAAAAACTGTTTTTT	CASSVGARPNEKLFF
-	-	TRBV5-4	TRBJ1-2	TGTGCCAGCAGCTGGTATGGGCAGGTCTATGGCTACACCTTC	CASSWYGQVYGYTF
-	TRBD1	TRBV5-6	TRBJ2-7	TGTGCCAGCAGCCACCCGGGACAGATCAGCTCCTACGAGCAGTACTTC	CASSHPGQISSYEQYF
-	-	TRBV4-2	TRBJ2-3	TGTGCCAGCAGCCCATCTGGGGGGTTTTCCACAGATACGCAGTATTTT	CASSPSGGFSTDTQYF
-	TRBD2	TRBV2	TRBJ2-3	TGTGCCAGCAGTGACAAGCCCGGTAGGACTAGCTCTAGCACAGATACGCAGTATTTT	CASSDKPGRTSSSTDTQYF
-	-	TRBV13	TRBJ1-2	TGTGCCAGCAGCTCGGGAAGTCCTGGCTACACCTTC	CASSSGSPGYTF
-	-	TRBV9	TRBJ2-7	TGTGCCAGCAGCCCTCGTGGGAGAGACGAGCAGTACTTC	CASSPRGRDEQYF
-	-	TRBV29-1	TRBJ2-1	TGCAGCGTTGGAGGCACATACAATGAGCAGTTCTTC	CSVGGTYNEQFF
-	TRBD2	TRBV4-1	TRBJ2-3	TGCGCCAGCCCGGCGGGCGGGGGGTCAGATACGCAGTATTTT	CASPAGGGSDTQYF
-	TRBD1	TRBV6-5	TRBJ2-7	TGTGCCAGCAGAGAGGGGACAGGGAAGTACGAGCAGTACTTC	CASREGTGKYEQYF
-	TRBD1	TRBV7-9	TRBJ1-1	TGTGCCAGCAGCTACCCCTCCGGACAGGGCTCGAACACTGAAGCTTTCTTT	CASSYPSGQGSNTEAFF
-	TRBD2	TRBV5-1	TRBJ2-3	TGCGCCAGCAGCTTGTGGGAGGGTCAGAAAGATACGCAGTATTTT	CASSLWEGQKDTQYF